Included here is one TCR beta chain sequence, with context. Its antigen is undetermined. Measured with immunoSEQ multiplex PCR; TCRdb has only the in-frame clones, and not every one. The sample lists some 210,000 clones, about nine tenths occurring once. This sample is part of a study of cytomegalovirus exposure and HLA in healthy donors. Study-wide background: The same platform used for the approximately 670 first-cohort repertoires was also used for the 120 or so validation repertoires, as a later analysis reported. Points from the study as a whole: The investigators catalogued 160 or so TCR beta chains as cytomegalovirus-associated. Some public TCRs appeared in many individuals, while most sequences were rare. Subsequent analysis found a tendency for first-cohort TCR clusters to co-occur within the 120 validation repertoires.

V trimming: 4 bases; J trimming: 5 bases; junction bases outside the gene matches: 11. CDR3 size: 19 residues. Germline V gene lookup returns CDR1 SGHTA and CDR2 FQGTGA. The sequenced sample was PBMCs. The TCR comes from a woman in her late teens or twenties in good health and CMV-seropositive. The chain has TRBV7-3 and TRBJ2-2; 15 bases are a match to TRBD2. This CDR3 is CASSSVGLAGGPRTGELFF. CDR3 DNA sequence: TGTGCCAGCAGCTCTGTAGGACTAGCGGGAGGGCCGAGAACCGGGGAGCTGTTTTTT. The full variable domain, completed using reference TRBV7-3 and TRBJ2-2, is GAGVSQTPSNKVTEKGKYVELRCDPISGHTALYWYRQSLGQGPEFLIYFQGTGAADDSGLPNDRFFAVRPEGSVSTLKIQRTERGDSAVYLCASSSVGLAGGPRTGELFFGEGSRLTVL.